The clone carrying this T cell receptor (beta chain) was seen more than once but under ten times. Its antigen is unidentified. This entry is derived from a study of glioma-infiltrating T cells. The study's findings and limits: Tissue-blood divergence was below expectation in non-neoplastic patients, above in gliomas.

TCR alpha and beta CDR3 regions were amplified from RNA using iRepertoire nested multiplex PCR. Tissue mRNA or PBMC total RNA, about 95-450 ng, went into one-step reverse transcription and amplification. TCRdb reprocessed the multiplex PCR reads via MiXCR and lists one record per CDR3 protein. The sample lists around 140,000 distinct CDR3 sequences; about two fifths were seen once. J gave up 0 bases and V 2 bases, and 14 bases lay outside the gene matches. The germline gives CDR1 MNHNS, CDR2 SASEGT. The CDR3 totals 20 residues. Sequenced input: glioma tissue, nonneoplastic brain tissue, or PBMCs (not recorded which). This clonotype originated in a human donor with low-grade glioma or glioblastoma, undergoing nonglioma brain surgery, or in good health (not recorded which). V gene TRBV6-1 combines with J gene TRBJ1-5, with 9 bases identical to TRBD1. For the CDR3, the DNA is TGTGCCAGCAGTGAATGGGGGACAGGGTTGGGAACCGGTAGCAATCAGCCCCAGCATTTT. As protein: CASSEWGTGLGTGSNQPQHF.